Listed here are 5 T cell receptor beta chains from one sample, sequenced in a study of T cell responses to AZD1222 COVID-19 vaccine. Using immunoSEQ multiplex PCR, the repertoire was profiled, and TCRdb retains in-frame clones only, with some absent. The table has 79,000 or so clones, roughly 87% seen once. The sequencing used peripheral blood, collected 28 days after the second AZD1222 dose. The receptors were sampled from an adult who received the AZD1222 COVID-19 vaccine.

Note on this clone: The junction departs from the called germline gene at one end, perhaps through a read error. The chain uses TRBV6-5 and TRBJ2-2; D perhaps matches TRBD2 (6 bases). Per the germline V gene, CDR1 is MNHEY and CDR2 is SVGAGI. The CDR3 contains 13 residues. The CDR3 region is CVGAGSNTGELFF. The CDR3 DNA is TGCGTGGGCGCGGGATCGAACACCGGGGAGCTGTTTTTT.

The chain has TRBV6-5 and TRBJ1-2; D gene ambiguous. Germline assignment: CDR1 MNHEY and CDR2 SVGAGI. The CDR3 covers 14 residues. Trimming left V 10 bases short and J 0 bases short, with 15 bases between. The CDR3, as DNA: TGTGCCATACCTCAAGGGCCAGCTAACTATGGCTACACCTTC. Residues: CAIPQGPANYGYTF.

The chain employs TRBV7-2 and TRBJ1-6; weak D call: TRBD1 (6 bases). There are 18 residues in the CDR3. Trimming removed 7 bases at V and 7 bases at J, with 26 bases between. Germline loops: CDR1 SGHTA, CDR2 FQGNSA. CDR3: CASTPGAGRVSRNSPLHF. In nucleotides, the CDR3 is TGTGCCAGCACCCCGGGGGCAGGGAGGGTCTCGCGCAATTCACCCCTCCACTTT.

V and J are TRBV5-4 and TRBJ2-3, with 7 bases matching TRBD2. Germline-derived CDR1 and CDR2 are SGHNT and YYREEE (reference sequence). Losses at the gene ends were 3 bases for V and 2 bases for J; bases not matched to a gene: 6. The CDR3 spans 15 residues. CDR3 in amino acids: CASSWGGDPTDTQYF. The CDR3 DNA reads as TGTGCCAGCAGCTGGGGGGGGGACCCCACAGATACGCAGTATTTT.

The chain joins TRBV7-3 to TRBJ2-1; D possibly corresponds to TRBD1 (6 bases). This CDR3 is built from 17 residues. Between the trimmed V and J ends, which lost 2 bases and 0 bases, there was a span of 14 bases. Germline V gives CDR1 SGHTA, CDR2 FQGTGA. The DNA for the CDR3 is TGTGCCAGCAGCTTAGGCCCCGGGACAACCTCCTACAATGAGCAGTTCTTC. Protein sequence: CASSLGPGTTSYNEQFF.